This record looks at one TCR beta chain sequence and its context. The CDR3 length is 16 residues. The germline V gene encodes CDR1 SGHDT and CDR2 YYEEEE. The junction had 12 bases not matched to a gene; V was cut back by 3 bases and J by 6 bases. This sample is part of a study of OX40 agonist ivuxolimab in advanced cancers. The method was immunoSEQ multiplex PCR; TCRdb's version includes in-frame clones alone and lacks a portion of them. The table shows 61,000 or so clones, with roughly four fifths occurring only once. The sample was CD4+ or CD8+ T cells sorted from blood, taken in a trial of the OX40 agonist ivuxolimab. This receptor was obtained from an adult with an advanced solid tumor such as melanoma, head and neck, liver or kidney cancer. The chain recombines TRBV5-6 with TRBJ2-3, with 8 bases identical to TRBD1. The CDR3 loop reads CASSYVPGQAGDTQYF. CDR3 nucleotides: TGTGCCAGCAGCTACGTTCCGGGACAGGCAGGCGATACGCAGTATTTT. The complete variable domain, with remaining parts taken from reference TRBV5-6 and TRBJ2-3, reads DAGVTQSPTHLIKTRGQQVTLRCSPKSGHDTVSWYQQALGQGPQFIFQYYEEEERQRGNFPDRFSGHQFPNYSSELNVNALLLGDSALYLCASSYVPGQAGDTQYFGPGTRLTVL.